This T cell receptor (beta chain) was found in a study of shared clonotypes between healthy human individuals. Memory CD4+ cells were the fraction left after CD45RA+ naive selection. For this clone: What it binds is unknown.

Overall study findings and caveats: Naive subsets generally had larger estimated richness than memory subsets. Blood alone was sampled, and tissue repertoires likely differ.

Genomic DNA (from each subset) was split evenly across several immunoSEQ plates. TCRdb keeps only in-frame clones here, not all; method: immunoSEQ multiplex PCR. The sample lists around 550,000 clones; about 95% were seen once. This receptor was obtained from a woman between 25 and 40 years old in good health. The sample was naive CD4+ T cells sorted from blood. As for subset: CD45RA+ positively selected.

DNA for the CDR3: TGTGCCAGCAGTTCCGGTGGGGCCGCCGAAGAGACCCAGTACTTC. It is translated as CASSSGGAAEETQYF. V gene TRBV6-5 combines with J gene TRBJ2-5; tentative D call: TRBD1 (5 bases). From germline, CDR1 is MNHEY and CDR2 SVGAGI. Trimming pared 4 bases from V and 3 bases from J, leaving 15 bases between. This CDR3 contains 15 residues.